A selection of T cell receptor beta chains follows, all from one sample in a study of blood T cell repertoires in COVID-19. Produced via immunoSEQ multiplex PCR; TCRdb's table is partial and in-frame only. The sample has approximately 72,000 clones; approximately 86% are singletons. Sequenced: peripheral blood. These receptors were taken from a woman aged 55-70 years with acute or convalescent COVID-19. CDR3s include the opening cysteine and the closing phenylalanine or tryptophan. The D gene is left open where the match is weak.

d_gene: TRBD1; v_gene: TRBV6-1; CDR3aa: CASSEVSSGGGYTF
d_gene: TRBD2; v_gene: TRBV11-2; CDR3aa: CASSFRTSGGEETQYF
d_gene: -; v_gene: TRBV3-1/TRBV3-2; CDR3aa: CASSQLRDADTEAFF
d_gene: TRBD1; v_gene: TRBV19; CDR3aa: CASSKTGGWETQYF
d_gene: -; v_gene: TRBV28; CDR3aa: CASSPLLGLKYNEQFF
d_gene: TRBD1; v_gene: TRBV27; CDR3aa: CASRGQAFDIQYF
d_gene: TRBD1; v_gene: TRBV14; CDR3aa: CASSPTGYPSTYEQYF
d_gene: TRBD1; v_gene: TRBV10-1; CDR3aa: CASSEGQVYPGANVLTF
d_gene: TRBD1; v_gene: TRBV10-2; CDR3aa: CASRTRDSSNTEAFF
d_gene: TRBD1; v_gene: TRBV28; CDR3aa: CASSSRTGLETQYF
d_gene: TRBD2; v_gene: TRBV7-2; CDR3aa: CASSLEPFGTRGGTQYF
d_gene: -; v_gene: TRBV12-3/TRBV12-4; CDR3aa: CASSPDSNYGYTF
d_gene: -; v_gene: TRBV6-5; CDR3aa: CASSYSTVRSGNTIYF
d_gene: -; v_gene: TRBV5-1; CDR3aa: CAKDPGTDTQYF
d_gene: -; v_gene: TRBV11-2; CDR3aa: CASSLVRGGELFF
d_gene: TRBD1; v_gene: TRBV19; CDR3aa: CASSGGQGDNSPLHF
d_gene: TRBD1; v_gene: TRBV5-1; CDR3aa: CASSLGQGVATNEKLFF
d_gene: TRBD1; v_gene: TRBV14; CDR3aa: CASSQNRGAETQYF
d_gene: TRBD1; v_gene: TRBV5-1; CDR3aa: CASSSTGTGRDEQFF
d_gene: TRBD2; v_gene: TRBV5-1; CDR3aa: CASHAGGAYNEQFF
d_gene: TRBD1; v_gene: TRBV3-1/TRBV3-2; CDR3aa: CASSQELVTGGWKTQYF
d_gene: TRBD2; v_gene: TRBV7-9; CDR3aa: CASSLGTSPETQYF
d_gene: -; v_gene: TRBV30; CDR3aa: CAWSLKVRGGTEAFF
d_gene: -; v_gene: TRBV12-3/TRBV12-4; CDR3aa: CASRSPEKLFF
d_gene: -; v_gene: TRBV5-8; CDR3aa: CASSTTYKYGYTF
d_gene: TRBD1; v_gene: TRBV27; CDR3aa: CASTLGAGGYDEQFF
d_gene: TRBD2; v_gene: TRBV15; CDR3aa: CATSPGLARGADTQYF
d_gene: -; v_gene: TRBV4-2; CDR3aa: CASSQDLGAGHIQYF
d_gene: -; v_gene: TRBV29-1; CDR3aa: CSVVTDTEAFF
d_gene: TRBD2; v_gene: TRBV2; CDR3aa: CASTLRASGARGTGELFF
d_gene: -; v_gene: TRBV12-3/TRBV12-4; CDR3aa: CASSLTSNYGYTF
d_gene: TRBD2; v_gene: TRBV5-1; CDR3aa: CASSLAGLAGGPSSYNEQFF
d_gene: -; v_gene: TRBV27; CDR3aa: CASSPQIFGESQYF
d_gene: -; v_gene: TRBV19; CDR3aa: CASSIQMNTEAFF
d_gene: TRBD1; v_gene: TRBV5-1; CDR3aa: CASSYSTGTGYEQYF
d_gene: -; v_gene: TRBV19; CDR3aa: CASSTQGSGYGYTF
d_gene: -; v_gene: TRBV3-1/TRBV3-2; CDR3aa: CASSFNNEQFF
d_gene: -; v_gene: TRBV3-1/TRBV3-2; CDR3aa: CASSPRSMAYEKLFF
d_gene: -; v_gene: TRBV7-9; CDR3aa: CASSRLAINEQFF
d_gene: -; v_gene: TRBV9; CDR3aa: CASSVGDRGSEAFF
d_gene: -; v_gene: TRBV6-2/TRBV6-3; CDR3aa: CASTPGGLYNEQFF
d_gene: TRBD1; v_gene: TRBV6-5; CDR3aa: CASITRQGETYEQYF